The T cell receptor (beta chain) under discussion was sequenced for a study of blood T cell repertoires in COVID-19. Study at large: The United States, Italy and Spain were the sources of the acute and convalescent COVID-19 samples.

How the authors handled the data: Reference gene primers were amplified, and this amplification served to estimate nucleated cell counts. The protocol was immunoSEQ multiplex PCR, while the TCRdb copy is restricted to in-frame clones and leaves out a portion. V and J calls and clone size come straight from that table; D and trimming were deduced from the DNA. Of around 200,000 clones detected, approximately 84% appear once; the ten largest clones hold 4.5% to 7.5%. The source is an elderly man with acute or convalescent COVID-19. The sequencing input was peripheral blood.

CDR3: CASSPMAVGSNYGYTF. CDR3 DNA: TGTGCCAGCAGCCCCATGGCGGTGGGTTCTAACTATGGCTACACCTTC. This chain links TRBV7-2 with TRBJ1-2, with D unclear. Between the trimmed V and J ends, which lost 5 bases and 0 bases, there was a span of 16 bases. The CDR3 is made up of 16 amino acids. The germline V gene encodes CDR1 SGHTA and CDR2 FQGNSA.